These 22 T cell receptor beta chains originate from one sample sequenced in a study of spatial heterogeneity in lung cancer. MiXCR, run by TCRdb on the 5' RACE reads, gives a single entry per CDR3 protein. The sample lists approximately 9,000 distinct CDR3 sequences, more than 3.5% occurring once. No antigen is known for these receptors. Study-wide points: Tumor mutation count correlated with how many alpha and beta TCRs expanded intratumorally.

Indicated time point: sample taken at primary tumor resection. The input for sequencing was lung tumor tissue, taken at surgery. These receptors all stem from a female donor with early-stage non-small cell lung cancer.

This clonotype was detected a few times. The chain links TRBV5-8 to TRBJ2-7; 8 bases fit TRBD1. Germline V lookup: CDR1 SGHTS, CDR2 YDEGEE. The ends lost 4 bases at V and 1 base at J; junction bases unmatched: 10. The CDR3 contains 16 residues. DNA of the CDR3: TGTGCCAGCAGCCTTACTCCGGGACAGGCATCCTACGAGCAGTACTTC. It yields the protein CASSLTPGQASYEQYF.

This clonotype is deemed medium-sized. The CDR3 DNA is TGTGCCAGCAGTGCAGTTTACGATCAGCCCCAGCATTTT. This encodes CASSAVYDQPQHF. V and J are TRBV27 and TRBJ1-5; D remains unclear. Germline V CDR1 and CDR2: MNHEY, SMNVEV (reference sequence). V lost 5 bases and J lost 5, with 10 bases in between. The CDR3 spans 13 residues.

This clonotype was counted only a few times. The rearrangement joins TRBV29-1 to TRBJ1-1; TRBD1 might be the D (5 bases). Per the germline V gene, CDR1 is SQVTM and CDR2 is ANQGSEA. This CDR3 comprises 12 residues. The CDR3 DNA reads as TGCTGCGGGGCCCCAGGGAACACTGAAGCTTTCTTT. Encoded protein: CCGAPGNTEAFF. The whole variable domain, filled in from reference TRBV29-1 and TRBJ1-1, reads SAVISQKPSRDICQRGTSLTIQCQVDSQVTMMFWYRQQPGQSLTLIATANQGSEATYESGFVIDKFPISRPNLTFSTLTVSNMSPEDSSIYLCCGAPGNTEAFFGQGTRLTVV.

This clonotype was recorded at least ten times. This rearrangement joins TRBV20-1 to TRBJ1-1; D gene unclear. CDR3 size: 16 residues. V was pared by 0 bases and J by 0 bases, with 14 bases between. The germline gives CDR1 DFQATT, CDR2 SNEGSKA (reference sequence). The CDR3 loop reads CSARDMAGEMNTEAFF. The DNA for the CDR3 is TGCAGTGCTAGAGATATGGCAGGTGAAATGAACACTGAAGCTTTCTTT.

Sample share makes this clonotype medium-sized. The gene calls are TRBV12-3 or TRBV12-4 and TRBJ2-7; D perhaps matches TRBD2 (6 bases). The CDR3 is 17 amino acids. Trimming shortened V by 5 bases and J by 4 bases, and 24 bases separated the two germline ends. The DNA of the CDR3 is TGTGCCAGCAGTGGGACTGATTCCTTTAACAACTTTTACGAGCAGTACTTC. Its translation is CASSGTDSFNNFYEQYF.

About this clonotype: This sequence may be a read error, since a much larger clone differs from it by one base. The chain has TRBV7-3 and TRBJ2-6, with 10 bases aligning to TRBD1. CDR1 and CDR2 from the germline V gene are SGHTA and FQGTGA. The CDR3 totals 18 residues. CDR3 protein: CASSFYGTGVSGANVLNF. CDR3 nucleotides: TGTGCCAGCAGCTTCTACGGGACAGGGGTCTCTGGGGCCAACGTCCTGAATTTC. Supplemented by reference TRBV7-3 and TRBJ2-6, the full variable domain reads GAGVSQTPSNKVTEKGKYVELRCDPISGHTALYWYRQSLGQGPEFLIYFQGTGAADDSGLPNDRFFAVRPEGSVSTLKIQRTERGDSAVYLCASSFYGTGVSGANVLNFGAGSRLTVL.

Sample share makes this clonotype medium-sized. This chain connects TRBV20-1 to TRBJ2-7; possible D gene TRBD1, 6 bases. Trimming cost V 7 bases and J 3 bases, with 13 bases left between them. The CDR3 has 12 residues. Germline V lookup: CDR1 DFQATT, CDR2 SNEGSKA (reference sequence). CDR3: CSVSDSRYEQYF. CDR3 DNA: TGCAGTGTTTCGGACAGTCGCTACGAGCAGTACTTC.

This clonotype is medium-sized in the sample. V gene TRBV5-1 combines with J gene TRBJ2-1; 8 bases map to TRBD2. The germline CDR1 and CDR2 sequences are SGHRS and YFSETQ. CDR3 length equals 15 residues. J lost 0 bases, V lost 3 bases, and 2 bases had no gene match. The CDR3 coding sequence is TGCGCCAGCAGCTCGAGCGGGAGCTCCTACAATGAGCAGTTCTTC. This sequence encodes CASSSSGSSYNEQFF.

This clonotype is medium-sized (0.01 to 0.1%) by share. This chain uses TRBV20-1 with TRBJ2-1, with a tentative D call TRBD1 (6 bases). The ends were cut back, 2 bases at V and 8 bases at J, with 22 bases in the middle. Germline loops: CDR1 DFQATT, CDR2 SNEGSKA (reference sequence). The CDR3 has 16 residues. The CDR3 sequence: CSARRSISQGLHEQFF. As DNA, the CDR3 is TGCAGTGCTAGACGTAGCATATCACAGGGATTACATGAGCAGTTCTTC.

This clonotype was detected a few times. CDR3 bases: TGTGCCACCAGTGATTTCAACGGATGTGAAGCTTTCTTT. It codes for CATSDFNGCEAFF. The rearrangement uses TRBV24-1 and TRBJ1-1; D is ambiguous. Trimming removed 1 base from V and 7 bases from J, with 9 bases in between. The CDR3 covers 13 residues. CDR1 and CDR2 from the germline V gene are KGHDR and SFDVKD.

To note about this clonotype: Being one base from a much bigger clone, this may be a read error. The J gene is TRBJ1-2, the V gene TRBV18; perhaps TRBD1 as D (6 bases). Germline V gives CDR1 KGHSH, CDR2 LQKENI. This CDR3 spans 12 amino acids. The CDR3 region is CASSRQDYGYNF. The DNA of the CDR3 is TGTGCCAGCTCACGACAGGACTATGGCTACAACTTC.

This clonotype qualifies as medium-sized (0.01 to 0.1%). CDR3 sequence: CASCNGRTSGRPGAHDTQYF. DNA of the CDR3: TGTGCCAGCTGTAACGGGCGGACTAGCGGGAGGCCCGGGGCGCATGATACGCAGTATTTT. The chain joins TRBV6-5 to TRBJ2-3; 14 positions match TRBD2. This CDR3 is 20 amino acids long. Unmatched junction bases numbered 22, after V lost 8 bases and J lost 6 bases. Germline lookup yields CDR1 MNHEY and CDR2 SVGAGI.

The V gene is TRBV14, the J gene TRBJ1-5; D gene unclear. Trimming took 3 bases from V and 4 from J, leaving 4 bases between them. Germline V lookup: CDR1 SGHDN, CDR2 FVKESK. This CDR3 has 12 amino acids. The CDR3, as DNA: TGTGCCAGCAGCCATGGAAATCAGCCCCAGCATTTT. Translated, it gives CASSHGNQPQHF.

In its sample, this clonotype ranks as medium-sized. The V and J genes are TRBV20-1 and TRBJ2-4; possible D gene TRBD2, 6 bases. Germline values: CDR1 DFQATT, CDR2 SNEGSKA (reference sequence). V gave up 3 bases and J gave up 4 bases, with 16 bases separating them. The CDR3 has 15 amino acids. For the CDR3, the DNA is TGCAGTGCTAGTCCGACTAGGGCGGGTAAAAACATTCAGTACTTC. Translated: CSASPTRAGKNIQYF.

This clonotype was seen repeatedly, ten times or more. Here the CDR3 DNA reads TGTGCCAGCAGTTTTCGACAGTCCCAAGAGACCCAGTACTTC. It encodes CASSFRQSQETQYF. The rearrangement links TRBV6-5 to TRBJ2-5, with D possibly matching TRBD1 (5 bases). The CDR3 has 14 amino acids. Germline-derived CDR1 and CDR2 are MNHEY and SVGAGI. V lost 4 bases, J lost 1 base, and 10 bases lay in between.

This clonotype was counted many times. The chain recombines TRBV28 with TRBJ1-2, with D possibly TRBD1 on 5 matching bases. Germline-derived CDR1 and CDR2 are MDHEN and SYDVKM. CDR3 length: 13 amino acids. Trimming removed 4 bases from V and 4 bases from J, with 10 bases in between. The CDR3 loop reads CASSSGALYGYTF. The CDR3 DNA sequence: TGTGCCAGCAGTTCCGGGGCGCTCTATGGCTACACCTTC.

At least ten counts were recorded for this clonotype. The rearrangement joins TRBV19 to TRBJ2-1, with TRBD2 matching over 14 bases. Germline trimming cut 5 bases from V and 12 bases from J; bases unmatched to any gene: 12. This CDR3 region has 16 residues. Germline CDR1 LNHDA, CDR2 SQIVND (reference sequence). CDR3 DNA: TGTGCCAGTAGTCGCCTAGGGGGACTAGCGGGAGATCGGCAGTTCTTC. Protein: CASSRLGGLAGDRQFF.

This clonotype came up many times. The J gene is TRBJ2-6, the V gene TRBV2; unclear D gene. V lost 6 bases to trimming and J lost 0 bases, with 12 bases between them. This CDR3 has 16 amino acids. The germline gives CDR1 SNHLY, CDR2 FYNNEI. The CDR3: CASRDGLGSGANVLTF. CDR3 bases: TGTGCCAGCAGGGACGGCTTAGGCTCTGGGGCCAACGTCCTGACTTTC.

This clonotype was counted a few times. The chain employs TRBV29-1 and TRBJ2-5; D possibly matches TRBD1 or TRBD2 (5 bases each). The CDR3 spans 12 residues. CDR1 SQVTM and CDR2 ANQGSEA come from the germline V gene. The V end lost 4 bases, the J end lost 8 bases, and 14 bases lay between the germline ends. In DNA, the CDR3 is TGCAGCGTTGGTGCCGTTGGGGGAACCCAGTACTTC. Its protein product is CSVGAVGGTQYF.

This clonotype is termed medium-sized (0.01 to 0.1%). The rearrangement links TRBV5-1 to TRBJ2-3; no clear D gene. Germline-derived CDR1 and CDR2 are SGHRS and YFSETQ. The CDR3 loop spans 15 amino acids. V lost 3 bases and J 0 bases, leaving 11 bases between the germline ends. The CDR3 spells CASSSTDPSTDTQYF. CDR3 DNA: TGCGCCAGCAGCTCGACGGACCCTAGCACAGATACGCAGTATTTT.

This clonotype was observed at least ten times. The gene calls are TRBV11-2 and TRBJ2-2; 9 bases map to TRBD2. Trimming at V came to 5 bases and at J to 6 bases, leaving 13 bases not matched to a gene. The V gene's germline CDR1 is SGHAT and CDR2 FQNNGV. CDR3 length equals 17 residues. The CDR3 sequence is CASSRRTGTSFPGELFF. The CDR3 bases are TGTGCCAGCAGCCGGAGGACGGGGACTAGCTTTCCCGGGGAGCTGTTTTTT.

This clonotype showed up many times. V is TRBV11-1 and J is TRBJ2-7; 8 positions agree with TRBD1. Trimming at V came to 4 bases and at J to 4 bases, leaving 6 bases not matched to a gene. Germline CDR1 is SGHAT and CDR2 is FQDESV (reference sequence). CDR3 length: 14 residues. The CDR3, as DNA: TGTGCCAGCAGCTGGGACAGGACGGGGTACGAGCAGTACTTC. Translated: CASSWDRTGYEQYF.